This T cell receptor beta chain stems from a study of beta chain features in type 1 diabetes. Remarks on this clone: Its antigen remains unknown.

Of the isolated RNA, all was reverse transcribed, and so the sequenced material was expressed TCRB transcripts. For naive, central memory and regulatory T cell samples, reads averaged around 3.6 million. This table comes from immunoSEQ multiplex PCR, and its TCRdb copy is limited to in-frame clones, with some not included. The data hold fewer than 350,000 clones, with around a fifth observed a single time. General observations from the study: Any HLA type influence on TCRB rearrangement was left unresolved here. Researchers report that Type 1 diabetes patients had moderately but significantly shorter TCRB CDR3s across all four CD4+ subsets.

CDR3 size: 13 residues. Trimming shortened V by 5 bases and J by 2 bases, and 8 bases separated the two germline ends. Germline loops: CDR1 PRHDT, CDR2 FYEKMQ (reference sequence). The receptor was isolated from a woman younger than 35 in good health. The gene calls are TRBV13 and TRBJ2-3, with D perhaps TRBD2 (5 bases). The source material was naive CD4+ T cells from blood. CDR3 sequence: CASSQRATDTQYF. The CDR3 DNA follows: TGTGCCAGCAGCCAGAGGGCCACAGATACGCAGTATTTT.